This T cell receptor (beta chain) originates from a study of Ad26.COV2.S vaccination and SARS-CoV-2 variants. Overall study: The study gave Ad26.COV2.S intramuscularly, once or twice 56 days apart.

With regard to this clone: Its antigen is still unknown.

Germline values: CDR1 MGHRA, CDR2 YSYEKL. CDR3 length equals 16 residues. Trimming at V came to 0 bases and at J to 5 bases, leaving 5 bases not matched to a gene. TCRdb keeps only in-frame clones here, not all; method: immunoSEQ multiplex PCR. The sample shows hundreds of thousands of clones, roughly 84% of them seen only once. As for treatment: roughly 20 received Ad26.COV2.S at low or high dose, single or two shots; about 5 received placebo; per-sample allocation not given. Collection of the samples took place on day 63 after the first injection of vaccine or placebo. Study-wide results and limits: Vaccine recipients had higher spike-specific TCR breadth than placebo recipients.

The genes are TRBV4-1 and TRBJ2-1; TRBD2 matches 9 bases. Specimen: peripheral blood, collected in a trial of Ad26.COV2.S vaccine versus placebo. The sequence derives from a person aged 18-60 years who received the Ad26.COV2.S COVID-19 vaccine or a placebo. CDR3 coding DNA: TGCGCCAGCAGCCAAGAAGGAGCGGGGGGAGACAATGAGCAGTTCTTC. The encoded protein is CASSQEGAGGDNEQFF.